The 31 T cell receptor beta chains given below trace back to one sample, sequenced in a study of blood T cell repertoires in COVID-19. Sequenced by immunoSEQ multiplex PCR; TCRdb stores in-frame clones only, minus some. The table shows 350,000 to 400,000 clones, with 80% to 90% occurring only once. The source material was PBMCs or T cells enriched from blood (not recorded which). These receptors were taken from a young man who had recovered from COVID-19.

The chain links TRBV5-5 to TRBJ2-1, with 8 nucleotides matching TRBD2. Trimming removed 5 bases from V and 2 bases from J; junction bases left unmatched: 18. This CDR3 region has 19 residues. The germline V gene encodes CDR1 SGHKS and CDR2 YYEKEE (reference sequence). The CDR3 region has the DNA TGTGCCAGCAGTTTCGCGGTTCAAGCGGGGGCCCGAGCCTACAATGAGCAGTTCTTC. It specifies CASSFAVQAGARAYNEQFF.

This chain uses TRBV2 with TRBJ1-4, with TRBD1 matching 8 bases. This CDR3 comprises 15 residues. With V trimmed by 8 bases and J by 5 bases, 10 bases remained unmatched. Germline V CDR1 and CDR2: SNHLY, FYNNEI. CDR3 DNA sequence: TGTGCCAGCCCCTTAAGACAGGGGCAAAATGAAAAACTGTTTTTT. Translating it yields CASPLRQGQNEKLFF. Using reference TRBV2 and TRBJ1-4 for the parts outside the CDR3, the full variable domain is EPEVTQTPSHQVTQMGQEVILRCVPISNHLYFYWYRQILGQKVEFLVSFYNNEISEKSEIFDDQFSVERPDGSNFTLKIRSTKLEDSAMYFCASPLRQGQNEKLFFGSGTQLSVL.

The V and J genes are TRBV5-1 and TRBJ1-4, with D perhaps TRBD1 (6 bases). Deletions cut 3 bases from V and 4 bases from J, with 10 bases between. Germline V gene sequence: CDR1 SGHRS, CDR2 YFSETQ. This CDR3 comprises 14 residues. CDR3 protein: CASSSTGGNEKLFF. The CDR3 bases are TGCGCCAGCAGCTCGACAGGCGGTAATGAAAAACTGTTTTTT.

V is TRBV19 and J is TRBJ1-1, with 9 bases that match TRBD1. Germline CDR1 reads LNHDA; CDR2 reads SQIVND (reference sequence). The CDR3 is 14 amino acids. V lost 10 bases, J lost 7 bases, and 13 bases stayed unmatched. CDR3 loop: CATKQQGASYEAFF. The CDR3 DNA sequence: TGTGCCACTAAACAACAGGGGGCGTCGTATGAAGCTTTCTTT.

This chain uses TRBV29-1 with TRBJ1-1, with a tentative D call TRBD1 (5 bases). V gave up 0 bases and J gave up 5 bases, with 10 bases separating them. This CDR3 is 13 amino acids long. The germline V gene encodes CDR1 SQVTM and CDR2 ANQGSEA. CDR3 residues: CSVEDGGLTEAFF. In nucleotides, the CDR3 is TGCAGCGTTGAAGACGGGGGGTTAACTGAAGCTTTCTTT. Based on the CDR3 plus reference TRBV29-1 and TRBJ1-1, the full variable domain is SAVISQKPSRDICQRGTSLTIQCQVDSQVTMMFWYRQQPGQSLTLIATANQGSEATYESGFVIDKFPISRPNLTFSTLTVSNMSPEDSSIYLCSVEDGGLTEAFFGQGTRLTVV.

The V gene is TRBV10-3, the J gene TRBJ1-4, with TRBD1 as a possible D gene (6 bases). Germline-derived CDR1 and CDR2 are ENHRY and SYGVKD. Trimming stripped 10 bases from V and 0 bases from J, with 12 bases between. The CDR3 runs to 14 residues. The CDR3 here is CATKTGATNEKLFF. The CDR3 bases are TGTGCCACTAAGACAGGTGCAACTAATGAAAAACTGTTTTTT.

The chain couples TRBV12-3 or TRBV12-4 to TRBJ2-7; 7 nucleotides agree with TRBD1. This CDR3 is 12 amino acids long. The junction had 3 bases not matched to a gene; V was cut back by 6 bases and J by 4 bases. In nucleotides, the CDR3 is TGTGCCAGCAGGAAGACAGGGTACGAGCAGTACTTC. Amino acids: CASRKTGYEQYF.

This clone occurred once. The chain joins TRBV7-9 to TRBJ1-5; 8 nucleotides match TRBD1. Germline V gives CDR1 SEHNR, CDR2 FQNEAQ (reference sequence). The junction had 7 bases not matched to a gene; V was cut back by 0 bases and J by 9 bases. The CDR3 loop spans 15 amino acids. The CDR3: CASSLAGTGTTPQHF. As DNA, the CDR3 is TGTGCCAGCAGCTTAGCCGGGACAGGTACTACGCCCCAGCATTTT.

The chain has TRBV20-1 and TRBJ2-7; the D gene is possibly TRBD2 (5 bases). CDR1 DFQATT and CDR2 SNEGSKA come from the germline V gene (reference sequence). The CDR3 has 11 residues. V was pared by 5 bases and J by 11 bases, with 16 bases between. This CDR3 reads CSALFGVVKYF. The CDR3 DNA reads TGCAGTGCTCTCTTCGGGGTGGTGAAGTACTTC.

This clone was seen more than once but under ten times. This chain joins TRBV27 and TRBJ1-1; possibly TRBD1 for D (5 bases). The CDR3 loop spans 17 amino acids. Trimming shortened V by 5 bases and J by 3 bases, and 22 bases separated the two germline ends. The V gene's germline CDR1 is MNHEY and CDR2 SMNVEV (reference sequence). CDR3 sequence: CASSPRGLGIEYTEAFF. The CDR3, as DNA: TGTGCCAGCAGTCCCCGGGGGTTAGGGATTGAGTACACTGAAGCTTTCTTT.

The CDR3 nucleotides are TGTGCCAGCAGGCTTGGCAGGGAAGGTGAGCAGTTCTTC. Protein product: CASRLGREGEQFF. V and J are TRBV5-5 and TRBJ2-1; a possible D gene is TRBD1 (5 bases). CDR1 is SGHKS, CDR2 YYEKEE, per germline (reference sequence). CDR3 length: 13 residues. Deletions cut 5 bases from V and 9 bases from J, with 15 bases between.

This rearrangement joins TRBV18 to TRBJ1-6; 9 bases agree with TRBD1. Germline V gives CDR1 KGHSH, CDR2 LQKENI. The CDR3 runs 14 residues. Trimming at V came to 6 bases and at J to 9 bases, leaving 6 bases not matched to a gene. The CDR3 DNA reads TGTGCCAGCTCGCGTACAGGGGGCCGTTCACCCCTCCACTTT. This sequence encodes CASSRTGGRSPLHF.

The V gene is TRBV3-1 (or the pseudogene TRBV3-2), the J gene TRBJ2-1; 11 bases are a match to TRBD2. Germline V gives CDR1 LGHDT, CDR2 YNNKEL (reference sequence). V was pared by 4 bases and J by 3 bases, with 2 bases of the junction left unmatched. CDR3 length: 15 residues. CDR3 in DNA: TGTGCCAGCAGCCCGGGACTAGCGGACTACAATGAGCAGTTCTTC. Protein: CASSPGLADYNEQFF.

This clone was detected only once. This chain connects TRBV2 to TRBJ1-2; 8 bases agree with TRBD1. Trimming cost V 5 bases and J 3 bases; bases outside gene matches: 5. Per the germline V gene, CDR1 is SNHLY and CDR2 is FYNNEI. CDR3 length: 14 residues. Here the CDR3 DNA reads TGTGCCAGCAGTCAAGGACAGGGATACTATGGCTACACCTTC. This sequence encodes CASSQGQGYYGYTF.

The chain couples TRBV6-5 to TRBJ2-7; the match to TRBD1 covers 9 bases. CDR1 MNHEY and CDR2 SVGAGI come from the germline V gene. The V segment lost 6 bases and the J segment 4 bases; nucleotides outside the gene matches: 10. The CDR3 loop spans 15 amino acids. The CDR3 protein is CASRASQGAGYEQYF. CDR3 DNA: TGTGCCAGCAGGGCTTCACAGGGGGCGGGGTACGAGCAGTACTTC.

The J gene is TRBJ1-1, the V gene TRBV19; D is unclear. The CDR3 is 13 amino acids. CDR1 is LNHDA, CDR2 SQIVND, per germline (reference sequence). Between the trimmed V and J ends, which lost 7 bases and 5 bases, there was a span of 14 bases. CDR3 nucleotide sequence: TGTGCCAGTACCTCCCGGGGATCAACTGAAGCTTTCTTT. Amino acid sequence: CASTSRGSTEAFF.

The chain carries TRBV12-3 or TRBV12-4 and TRBJ1-1, with D possibly being TRBD1 (5 bases). The CDR3 extends over 12 amino acids. Trimming stripped 3 bases from V and 8 bases from J, with 10 bases between. The CDR3 coding sequence is TGTGCCAGCAGTTTTAAGGGGTTGGAAGCTTTCTTT. Residues: CASSFKGLEAFF.

This clone was recorded only once. The chain combines TRBV7-6 with TRBJ2-3, with TRBD2 matching over 11 bases. The CDR3 length is 16 residues. The V gene's germline CDR1 is SGHVS and CDR2 FNYEAQ. The junction had 5 bases not matched to a gene; V was cut back by 5 bases and J by 1 base. DNA of the CDR3: TGTGCCAGCAGCCGCGGACTAGCGGGCGGCACAGATACGCAGTATTTT. As protein: CASSRGLAGGTDTQYF.

The genes are TRBV2 and TRBJ2-7; 8 nucleotides line up with TRBD2. Germline V CDR1 and CDR2: SNHLY, FYNNEI. There are 17 residues in the CDR3. J was trimmed by 2 bases and V by 5 bases; bases with no gene match: 14. The CDR3 DNA reads TGTGCCAGCAGTCCTATGACCGTAGCGGGGCCAACCTACGAGCAGTACTTC. Encoded protein: CASSPMTVAGPTYEQYF. The variable domain in full, completed from reference TRBV2 and TRBJ2-7, reads EPEVTQTPSHQVTQMGQEVILRCVPISNHLYFYWYRQILGQKVEFLVSFYNNEISEKSEIFDDQFSVERPDGSNFTLKIRSTKLEDSAMYFCASSPMTVAGPTYEQYFGPGTRLTVT.

J is TRBJ2-7 and V is TRBV7-2, with 12 bases that match TRBD2. The CDR3 is 15 residues long. The trim removed 6 bases at V and 5 bases at J, leaving 8 bases unmatched. CDR1 SGHTA and CDR2 FQGNSA come from the germline V gene. This chain's CDR3 is CASRQRLAGAHEQYF. CDR3 DNA sequence: TGTGCCAGCAGACAAAGACTAGCGGGAGCCCACGAGCAGTACTTC. Based on the CDR3 plus reference TRBV7-2 and TRBJ2-7, the full variable domain is GAGVSQSPSNKVTEKGKDVELRCDPISGHTALYWYRQSLGQGLEFLIYFQGNSAPDKSGLPSDRFSAERTGGSVSTLTIQRTQQEDSAVYLCASRQRLAGAHEQYFGPGTRLTVT.

The chain links TRBV12-3 or TRBV12-4 to TRBJ1-2; D gene ambiguous. This CDR3 region has 13 residues. Trimming removed 3 bases at V and 0 bases at J, with 5 bases between. In DNA form, the CDR3 reads TGTGCCAGCAGTTTTGGGCCTAACTATGGCTACACCTTC. It specifies CASSFGPNYGYTF.

The chain recombines TRBV5-1 with TRBJ2-1; D uncertain. V shed 5 bases and J shed 4 bases, with 7 bases lying between them. Germline loops: CDR1 SGHRS, CDR2 YFSETQ. This CDR3 has 12 residues. The CDR3 sequence: CASSSGYNEQFF. The CDR3 DNA follows: TGCGCCAGCAGTTCAGGATACAATGAGCAGTTCTTC.

The V call is TRBV6-5, the J call TRBJ2-2; 8 nucleotides align to TRBD1. Germline-derived CDR1 and CDR2 are MNHEY and SVGAGI. The CDR3 totals 15 residues. J lost 4 bases, V lost 4 bases, and 5 bases had no gene match. The DNA of the CDR3 is TGTGCCAGCAGTTTCGACAGGGGAGGCACCGGGGAGCTGTTTTTT. As protein: CASSFDRGGTGELFF.

The DNA of the CDR3 is TGTGCCAGTGGGAGAGTAACTGGAAACACCATATATTTT. Translated, it gives CASGRVTGNTIYF. The V call is TRBV6-5, the J call TRBJ1-3; D not resolved. CDR3 length: 13 residues. V lost 9 bases, J lost 2 bases, and 11 bases lay in between. CDR1 is MNHEY, CDR2 SVGAGI, per germline.

V usage is TRBV9 and J usage is TRBJ2-3, with D perhaps matching TRBD2 (5 bases). Trimming took off 4 bases at V and 0 bases at J, with 15 bases between the two ends. The CDR3 contains 16 residues. Germline V CDR1 and CDR2: SGDLS, YYNGEE. The CDR3 DNA sequence: TGTGCCAGCAGCCTAAGAGGGTGGACTAGCACAGATACGCAGTATTTT. Its translation is CASSLRGWTSTDTQYF.

A few counts support this clone. The CDR3 DNA reads TGTGCCAGCAGCCAAGACAGGGGGGCCTACAATGAGCAGTTCTTC. The encoded protein is CASSQDRGAYNEQFF. The chain combines TRBV3-1 (or the pseudogene TRBV3-2) with TRBJ2-1, with D perhaps matching TRBD1 (7 bases). The CDR3 contains 15 residues. The V gene's germline CDR1 is LGHDT and CDR2 YNNKEL (reference sequence). V was shortened by 0 bases and J by 2 bases, with 8 bases between the two germline ends.

The chain links TRBV10-2 to TRBJ1-2; D unclear. CDR3 size: 14 residues. CDR1 WSHSY and CDR2 SAAADI come from the germline V gene. V was pared by 0 bases and J by 8 bases, with 13 bases between. The chain's CDR3 is CASSESGEFGGYTF. The CDR3 DNA reads TGCGCCAGCAGTGAGTCGGGAGAATTTGGCGGCTACACCTTC.

The chain recombines TRBV18 with TRBJ1-6, with 8 bases identical to TRBD1. CDR3 length equals 15 residues. After removal of 3 bases from V and 10 bases from J, the junction contained 8 bases not matched to a gene. Per the germline V gene, CDR1 is KGHSH and CDR2 is LQKENI. The CDR3 region has the DNA TGTGCCAGCTCACCTTCCGACAGGGGAAGATCACCCCTCCACTTT. Translating it yields CASSPSDRGRSPLHF.

Only one count was recorded for this clone. The chain has TRBV6-5 and TRBJ2-5, with D perhaps TRBD2 (5 bases). The V and J ends lost 0 bases and 4 bases respectively, with 12 bases between them. The V gene's germline CDR1 is MNHEY and CDR2 SVGAGI. The CDR3 extends over 15 amino acids. The CDR3 here is CASSYSEFAGETQYF. Written as DNA, the CDR3 is TGTGCCAGCAGTTACTCCGAATTTGCGGGAGAGACCCAGTACTTC.

The rearrangement joins TRBV11-2 to TRBJ2-1; 7 nucleotides agree with TRBD1. The CDR3 has 16 amino acids. Germline trimming cut 2 bases from V and 8 bases from J; bases unmatched to any gene: 12. Germline loops: CDR1 SGHAT, CDR2 FQNNGV. CDR3 DNA sequence: TGTGCCAGCAGCTTACGTCCGCGACAGGGTGGTGATGAGCAGTTCTTC. Translation gives CASSLRPRQGGDEQFF.

This chain uses TRBV4-1 with TRBJ2-7, with 9 positions matching TRBD1. In germline, CDR1 is MGHRA, CDR2 YSYEKL. After removal of 1 base from V and 5 bases from J, the junction contained 9 bases not matched to a gene. The length of the CDR3 is 16 residues. CDR3 DNA sequence: TGCGCCAGCAGCCAAGGTAGTTGGACAGGGGTGGACGAGCAGTACTTC. Translating it yields CASSQGSWTGVDEQYF.